This entry lists 9 T cell receptor beta chains sequenced from one sample in a study of cytotoxic CD8 clonotypes in ibrutinib-treated CLL. Sequencing was performed with immunoSEQ multiplex PCR; in TCRdb, only in-frame clones are kept and a portion is missing. The sample lists about 300,000 clones, around 76% occurring once. The source was PBMCs, collected at disease progression, from a patient treated with ibrutinib. The receptor set was obtained from a human donor with chronic lymphocytic leukemia.

The chain employs TRBV9 and TRBJ2-3; a possible D gene is TRBD2 (6 bases). This CDR3 spans 17 amino acids. V was shortened by 1 base and J by 1 base, with 16 bases between the two germline ends. Germline V lookup: CDR1 SGDLS, CDR2 YYNGEE. This CDR3 reads CASSVLAATGGTDTQYF. The CDR3 DNA is TGTGCCAGCAGCGTACTAGCCGCAACGGGAGGCACAGATACGCAGTATTTT.

The chain recombines TRBV4-1 with TRBJ2-3; the D gene could be TRBD1 or TRBD2 (5 bases each). V was pared by 2 bases and J by 6 bases, with 9 bases between. Germline lookup yields CDR1 MGHRA and CDR2 YSYEKL. There are 13 residues in the CDR3. Here the CDR3 DNA reads TGCGCCAGCAGCCAATGGGGGACCGATACGCAGTATTTT. This translates into CASSQWGTDTQYF.

The rearrangement uses TRBV4-1 and TRBJ2-5; D may match TRBD1 or TRBD2 (5 bases each). The ends were cut back, 1 base at V and 5 bases at J, with 11 bases in the middle. The CDR3 covers 14 residues. CDR1 and CDR2 (germline): MGHRA, YSYEKL. CDR3 sequence (DNA): TGCGCCAGCAGCCAAGCCCGGGGCCTGGAGACCCAGTACTTC. Translated, it gives CASSQARGLETQYF.

DNA for the CDR3: TGCAGCGTAACGACTAGCGGGAGAGAGTCGACGCAGTATTTT. Protein sequence: CSVTTSGRESTQYF. This chain connects TRBV29-1 to TRBJ2-3, with 12 bases lining up with TRBD2. Germline lookup yields CDR1 SQVTM and CDR2 ANQGSEA. The junction had 10 bases not matched to a gene; V was cut back by 6 bases and J by 9 bases. The CDR3 totals 14 residues.

The chain recombines TRBV5-4 with TRBJ2-1; D perhaps matches TRBD1 (5 bases). The V end lost 0 bases, the J end lost 5 bases, and 9 bases lay between the germline ends. Germline assignment: CDR1 SGHNT and CDR2 YYREEE (reference sequence). The CDR3 length is 14 residues. The DNA of the CDR3 is TGTGCCAGCAGCTTGGTTGACAGCGACAATGAGCAGTTCTTC. As protein: CASSLVDSDNEQFF. Together with reference TRBV5-4 and TRBJ2-1, the CDR3 gives the full variable domain: ETGVTQSPTHLIKTRGQQVTLRCSSQSGHNTVSWYQQALGQGPQFIFQYYREEENGRGNFPPRFSGLQFPNYSSELNVNALELDDSALYLCASSLVDSDNEQFFGPGTRLTVL.

CDR3 amino acids: CASSIGGGEKLFF. The CDR3 DNA is TGTGCCAGTAGTATAGGGGGTGGTGAAAAACTGTTTTTT. This chain joins TRBV19 and TRBJ1-4; no definite D call. Trimming stripped 1 base from V and 7 bases from J, with 7 bases between. This CDR3 spans 13 amino acids. Per germline, CDR1 LNHDA and CDR2 SQIVND (reference sequence).

V gene TRBV11-1 combines with J gene TRBJ2-4; D is unresolved. The germline V and J ends were trimmed by 4 bases and 0 bases, with 7 bases remaining between them. CDR3 length equals 14 residues. Germline CDR1 is SGHAT and CDR2 is FQDESV (reference sequence). The CDR3 bases are TGTGCCAGCAGCTCTGAACTAGCCAAAAACATTCAGTACTTC. Amino acid sequence: CASSSELAKNIQYF. Drawing the rest from reference TRBV11-1 and TRBJ2-4, the complete variable domain is EAEVAQSPRYKITEKSQAVAFWCDPISGHATLYWYRQILGQGPELLVQFQDESVVDDSQLPKDRFSAERLKGVDSTLKIQPAELGDSAMYLCASSSELAKNIQYFGAGTRLSVL.

This sequence joins TRBV11-3 and TRBJ2-1, with D perhaps given as TRBD1 or TRBD2 (6 bases each). CDR1 is SGHNT, CDR2 YENEEA, per germline. This CDR3 is 12 amino acids long. With 5 bases removed from V and 6 bases from J, the gap between germline ends came to 8 bases. Here the CDR3 DNA reads TGTGCCAGCAGCCGGGGGCCCAATGAGCAGTTCTTC. Translated: CASSRGPNEQFF.

The chain is built from TRBV10-3 and TRBJ2-7, with TRBD1 matching 7 bases. Germline V CDR1 and CDR2: ENHRY, SYGVKD. CDR3 size: 13 residues. Trimming removed 4 bases from V and 5 bases from J; junction bases left unmatched: 5. The chain's CDR3 is CAISVAGGDEQYF. CDR3 sequence (DNA): TGTGCCATCAGTGTTGCAGGGGGAGACGAGCAGTACTTC.